This is a list of T cell receptor beta chains from one sample in a study of technical replicates of blood from several donors. Generated by immunoSEQ multiplex PCR, the TCRdb table keeps only in-frame clones and is missing some. The profile shows more than 75,000 clones, 80% to 90% of them singletons. The sample consisted of PBMCs. Source of these receptors: a human donor in good health. Some clones in this sample may be carry-over from other donors' samples. CDR3s include the opening cysteine and the closing phenylalanine or tryptophan. The D gene is left open where the match is weak. Clone sizes are given selectively: once, few, many, or a class where the clone is expanded.

>TRBJ2-7|-|TRBV15|-
TGTGCCACCAGCAGAGGAGTAGCGCGGGGCACCGAGCAGTACTTC
CATSRGVARGTEQYF
>TRBJ2-7|TRBD1|TRBV2|-
TGTGCCAGCAGTGAAGTACAGGGGGCCTACGAGCAGTACTTC
CASSEVQGAYEQYF
>TRBJ2-3|-|TRBV5-1|-
TGCGCCAGCAAGATCAGTACAGATACGCAGTATTTT
CASKISTDTQYF
>TRBJ1-4|-|TRBV28|-
TGTGCCAGCAGTTTTTTGGGCCGGGAAAAACTGTTTTTT
CASSFLGREKLFF
>TRBJ1-1|TRBD1|TRBV6-6|-
TGTGCCAGCAGTTACGGGACAGGGCTTTCGGACACTGAAGCTTTCTTT
CASSYGTGLSDTEAFF
>TRBJ2-1|-|TRBV4-3|-
TGCGCCAGCAGCCAAGATCGGCTAGCGAGAACCTACAATGAGCAGTTCTTC
CASSQDRLARTYNEQFF
>TRBJ1-5|-|TRBV30|-
TGTGCCTGGAGTGAGGACACGAGCAATCAGCCCCAGCATTTT
CAWSEDTSNQPQHF
>TRBJ1-2|TRBD1|TRBV19|-
TGTGCCAGTAGTATGGCGAGAAGTGACAGGGGGCGCGGCTATGGCTACACCTTC
CASSMARSDRGRGYGYTF
>TRBJ2-3|TRBD2|TRBV9|-
TGTGCCAGCAGCGTAGCGGGGGGGCGAGATACGCAGTATTTT
CASSVAGGRDTQYF
>TRBJ2-3|-|TRBV5-1|-
TGCGCCAGCAGCTTGGGGGTAGACTCCACAGATACGCAGTATTTT
CASSLGVDSTDTQYF
>TRBJ2-1|TRBD2|TRBV5-1|-
TGCGCCAGCAGCGTCACTAGCGGGGGGGCTCATGAGCAGTTCTTC
CASSVTSGGAHEQFF
>TRBJ2-7|TRBD1|TRBV10-3|-
TGTGCCATCAGTGCCTCCGGGACAGGGGGCTACGAGCAGTACTTC
CAISASGTGGYEQYF
>TRBJ2-7|-|TRBV6-5|-
TGTGCCAGCAGTTACCGCCAAACAGGCTCCTACGAGCAGTACTTC
CASSYRQTGSYEQYF
>TRBJ2-3|TRBD2|TRBV5-6|-
TGTGCCAGCAGCGGCACTATGACTAGCGGGGGCACAGATACGCAGTATTTT
CASSGTMTSGGTDTQYF
>TRBJ1-5|TRBD1|TRBV28|-
TGTGCCAGCAGTCCACTAGGGACAGGGATTCTTCAGCCCCAGCATTTT
CASSPLGTGILQPQHF
>TRBJ2-3|TRBD2|TRBV7-9|-
TGTGCCAGCAGCCCAGATAGCGGGAGTCGGGATACGCAGTATTTT
CASSPDSGSRDTQYF
>TRBJ2-7|-|TRBV21-1|-
TGTGCCAGCAGCAAGGGGCAGGGTTGCTCCTACGAGCAGTACTTC
CASSKGQGCSYEQYF
>TRBJ2-1|TRBD1|TRBV4-1|-
TGCGCCAGCAGCCAAGACCCCTGGGGACAGGGCTATGAGCAGTTCTTC
CASSQDPWGQGYEQFF
>TRBJ1-1|TRBD1|TRBV11-2|-
TGTGCCAGCAGCTCATCCGGGACAGGGAACACTGAAGCTTTCTTT
CASSSSGTGNTEAFF
>TRBJ1-2|-|TRBV5-4|-
TGTGCCAGCAGCTTCGAGGGAAGGAACGGTGGCTACACCTTC
CASSFEGRNGGYTF
>TRBJ2-4|TRBD1|TRBV6-5|-
TGTGCCAGCAGACCACCGGGACAGGGGGACATTCAGTACTTC
CASRPPGQGDIQYF
>TRBJ1-2|TRBD1|TRBV2|few
TGTGCCAGCAGTGAAGGGGTTGGGACAGTCTATGGCTACACCTTC
CASSEGVGTVYGYTF
>TRBJ2-7|-|TRBV6-5|once
TGTGCCAGCAGTTACTACGGGACAAGGATAGGGGGCGAGCAGTACTTC
CASSYYGTRIGGEQYF
>TRBJ2-3|TRBD2|TRBV7-2|-
TGTGCCAGCAGCCAAGGGGCGGCTAGCGGGGAAGATACGCAGTATTTT
CASSQGAASGEDTQYF